This T cell receptor (beta chain) was recorded in a study of CD8 T cells in ankylosing spondylitis. Trimming removed 5 bases from V and 7 bases from J, with 18 bases in between. The V gene's germline CDR1 is SGHDT and CDR2 YYEEEE. The CDR3 consists of 14 residues. Construction of TCR beta libraries was performed using quantitative 5'-RACE with molecular barcodes. TCRdb passed the 5' RACE reads through MiXCR, listing each CDR3 protein once. The repertoire has 500,000 to 650,000 distinct CDR3 sequences, roughly 5.2% of them found once; the top ten carry roughly 3.5%. The study, taken as a whole, reports: Significantly higher representation of disease-linked clones was reported for matched ankylosing spondylitis synovial fluid. Prior literature has documented some motif variants in synovial fluid and blood from reactive arthritis. Typical of ankylosing spondylitis blood, it appeared, was a TCR beta motif of roughly eight highly homologous variants.

This clonotype was observed many times. Its target is not known. The material sequenced was blood, either unsorted or a sorted T cell fraction (not recorded which). The receptor's source is a male donor with ankylosing spondylitis. The chain uses TRBV5-6 and TRBJ1-2, with a possible D match to TRBD1 (5 bases). The CDR3 sequence is CASRYGTYAFGYTF. The CDR3 DNA reads as TGTGCCAGCAGATATGGGACCTACGCGTTTGGCTACACCTTC.